This paragraph reports one TCR beta chain. The method was immunoSEQ multiplex PCR; TCRdb's version includes in-frame clones alone and lacks a portion of them. Of 90,000 to 130,000 clones in the sample, approximately 65% are singletons; the top ten hold 6% to 8%. These data belong to a study of blood T cell repertoires in COVID-19. The source of this sequence is a woman aged 55 to 70 with acute or convalescent COVID-19. The sample comprised peripheral blood.

The DNA for the CDR3 is TGTGCCAGCAGCTTAGCCGGGAGCAATCAGCCCCAGCATTTT. Amino acids: CASSLAGSNQPQHF. The chain recombines TRBV11-2 with TRBJ1-5, with D unclear. V gave up 1 base and J gave up 1 base, with 5 bases separating them. Germline loops: CDR1 SGHAT, CDR2 FQNNGV. The CDR3 is 14 amino acids.